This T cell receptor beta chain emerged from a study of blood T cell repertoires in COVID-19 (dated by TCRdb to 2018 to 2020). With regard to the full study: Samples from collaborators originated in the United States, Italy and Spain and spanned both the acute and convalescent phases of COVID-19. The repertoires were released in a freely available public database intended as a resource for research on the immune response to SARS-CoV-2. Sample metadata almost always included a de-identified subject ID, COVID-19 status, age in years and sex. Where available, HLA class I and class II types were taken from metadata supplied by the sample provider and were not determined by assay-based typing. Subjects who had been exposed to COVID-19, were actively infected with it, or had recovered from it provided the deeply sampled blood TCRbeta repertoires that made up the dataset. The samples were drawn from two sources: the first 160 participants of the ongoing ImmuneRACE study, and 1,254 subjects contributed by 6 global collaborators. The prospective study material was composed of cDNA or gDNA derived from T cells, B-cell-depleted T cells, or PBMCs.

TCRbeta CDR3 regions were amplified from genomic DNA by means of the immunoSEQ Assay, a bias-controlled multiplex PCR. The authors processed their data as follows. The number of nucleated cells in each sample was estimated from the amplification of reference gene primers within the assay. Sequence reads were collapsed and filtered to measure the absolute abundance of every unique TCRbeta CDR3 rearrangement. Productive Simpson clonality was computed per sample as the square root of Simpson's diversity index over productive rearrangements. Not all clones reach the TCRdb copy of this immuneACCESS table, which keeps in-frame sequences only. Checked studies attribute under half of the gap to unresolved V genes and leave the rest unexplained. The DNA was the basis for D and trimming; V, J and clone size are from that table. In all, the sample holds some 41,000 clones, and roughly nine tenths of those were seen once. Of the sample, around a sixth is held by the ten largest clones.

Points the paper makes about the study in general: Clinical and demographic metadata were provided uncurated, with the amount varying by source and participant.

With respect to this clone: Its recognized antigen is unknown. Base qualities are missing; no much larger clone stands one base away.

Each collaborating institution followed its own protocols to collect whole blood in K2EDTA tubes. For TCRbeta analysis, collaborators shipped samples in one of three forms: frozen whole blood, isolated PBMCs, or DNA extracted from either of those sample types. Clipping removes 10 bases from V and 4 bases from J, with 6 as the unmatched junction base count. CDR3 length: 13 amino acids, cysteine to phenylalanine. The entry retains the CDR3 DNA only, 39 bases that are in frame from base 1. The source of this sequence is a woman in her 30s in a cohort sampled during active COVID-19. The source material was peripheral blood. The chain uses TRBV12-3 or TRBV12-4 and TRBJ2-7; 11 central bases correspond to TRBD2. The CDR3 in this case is CATGTSGDYEQYF. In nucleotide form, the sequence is TGTGCCACCGGGACTAGCGGAGATTACGAGCAGTACTTC.